Presented here are 5 T cell receptor beta chains from one specimen sequenced in a study of tumor-infiltrating lymphocytes in oesophageal squamous cell carcinoma. In TCRdb, the PCR reads were re-called with MiXCR into one record per CDR3 protein. The sample shows fewer than 20,000 distinct CDR3 sequences, around 40% of them seen only once. Sequencing was carried out using blood. Every receptor here comes from a female donor with esophageal squamous cell carcinoma.

This chain links TRBV7-2 with TRBJ2-3; TRBD1 might be the D (5 bases). The tail of the sequence fits TRBJ2-7 better, so the J call may be wrong. Germline lookup yields CDR1 SGHTA and CDR2 FQGNSA. The CDR3 consists of 17 residues. CDR3 nucleotides: TGTGCCAGCAGCCCTAGAAGCAGGGCCGCCCCGGTCCGCGAGCAGTACTTC. This sequence encodes CASSPRSRAAPVREQYF.

The rearrangement uses TRBV7-2 and TRBJ2-6, with D possibly being TRBD1 (6 bases). The DNA end is more similar to TRBJ2-7, so the J call may be wrong. Per the germline V gene, CDR1 is SGHTA and CDR2 is FQGNSA. The CDR3 is made up of 15 amino acids. CDR3 sequence: CASSLEQGRAYEQYF. The CDR3 DNA sequence: TGTGCCAGCAGCTTAGAACAGGGACGAGCCTACGAGCAGTACTTC.

The CDR3 sequence is CASSPRGVSTDTQYF. The CDR3 bases are TGTGCCAGCAGCCCAAGAGGGGTTAGCACAGATACGCAGTATTTT. This chain connects TRBV7-9 to TRBJ2-3; D is perhaps TRBD1 or TRBD2 (5 bases each). In germline, CDR1 is SEHNR, CDR2 FQNEAQ (reference sequence). The CDR3 runs 15 residues. V was trimmed by 5 bases and J by 0 bases, leaving 12 bases between them.

As concerns this clonotype: One end of the junction fails to match germline, which may point to a read error. The J gene is TRBJ2-5, the V gene TRBV7-7, with D perhaps TRBD2 (5 bases). Gene TRBJ2-7 matches the end of the DNA better, so the J call may be wrong. The germline CDR1 and CDR2 sequences are SSHAT and FNYEAQ (reference sequence). The CDR3 is 15 amino acids. In DNA, the CDR3 is TGTGCTAGCAGCTTAACGGGGTCCCCCACCAGCGAGCAGTACTTC. Encoded protein: CASSLTGSPTSEQYF.

This chain links TRBV7-2 with TRBJ2-1; D uncertain. Germline-derived CDR1 and CDR2 are SGHTA and FQGNSA. The CDR3 length is 13 residues. V was shortened by 1 base and J by 10 bases, with 11 bases between the two germline ends. The CDR3, as DNA: TGTGCCAGCAGCTTAGAGTCTCTACCCGAGCAGTTCTTC. Protein sequence: CASSLESLPEQFF.